These 10 T cell receptor beta chains were sequenced from one sample in a study of OX40 agonist ivuxolimab in advanced cancers. Libraries were prepared by immunoSEQ multiplex PCR; TCRdb keeps only in-frame clonotypes and omits some of them. The table lists over 90,000 clones, 90% of them singletons, with roughly 0.15% in the top ten. The material sequenced was CD4+ or CD8+ T cells sorted from blood, taken in a trial of the OX40 agonist ivuxolimab. These receptors originate from an adult with an advanced solid tumor such as melanoma, head and neck, liver or kidney cancer.

This chain joins TRBV7-2 and TRBJ2-5; 12 positions agree with TRBD2. The CDR3 consists of 15 residues. Germline-derived CDR1 and CDR2 are SGHTA and FQGNSA. J lost 4 bases, V lost 3 bases, and 3 bases had no gene match. CDR3 region: CASSLTSGRGETQYF. CDR3 nucleotides: TGTGCCAGCAGCTTGACTAGCGGGAGAGGAGAGACCCAGTACTTC.

The rearrangement joins TRBV6-6 to TRBJ1-5; 7 positions agree with TRBD1. CDR3 length equals 15 residues. The V segment lost 0 bases and the J segment 7 bases; nucleotides outside the gene matches: 6. The germline V gene has CDR1 MNHNY and CDR2 SVGAGI (reference sequence). CDR3 DNA sequence: TGTGCCAGCAGTTACTCGACAGGGTCGGGGCAGCCCCAGCATTTT. Translating it yields CASSYSTGSGQPQHF.

This chain connects TRBV10-2 to TRBJ2-7, with D hard to call. Trimming stripped 7 bases from V and 3 bases from J, with 7 bases between. Germline CDR1 is WSHSY and CDR2 is SAAADI. CDR3 size: 11 residues. The CDR3 DNA reads as TGCGCCAGCAAGGGCGGCTACGAGCAGTACTTC. The encoded protein is CASKGGYEQYF.

The chain links TRBV5-4 to TRBJ1-2, with D hard to call. Trimming removed 1 base from V and 2 bases from J, with 9 bases in between. Germline CDR1 is SGHNT and CDR2 is YYREEE (reference sequence). This CDR3 comprises 14 residues. CDR3 sequence (DNA): TGTGCCAGCAGCTTGACGTCTATCAACTATGGCTACACCTTC. Its protein product is CASSLTSINYGYTF.

CDR3 coding DNA: TGCGCCAGCAGCATGGATGCAACTAATGAAAAACTGTTTTTT. The encoded protein is CASSMDATNEKLFF. The J gene is TRBJ1-4, the V gene TRBV5-1; D is uncertain. CDR1 and CDR2 (germline): SGHRS, YFSETQ. The CDR3 extends over 14 amino acids. With 4 bases removed from V and 0 bases from J, the gap between germline ends came to 7 bases.

The J gene is TRBJ1-1, the V gene TRBV6-5, with 7 nucleotides matching TRBD1. Trimming cost V 5 bases and J 3 bases; bases outside gene matches: 3. Germline loops: CDR1 MNHEY, CDR2 SVGAGI. This CDR3 contains 13 residues. The CDR3 coding sequence is TGTGCCAGCAGTATCAGGGGGGACACTGAAGCTTTCTTT. Amino acid sequence: CASSIRGDTEAFF.

The V gene is TRBV28, the J gene TRBJ1-2; D gene ambiguous. The CDR3 is 14 residues long. The germline gives CDR1 MDHEN, CDR2 SYDVKM. The ends were cut back, 1 base at V and 4 bases at J, with 10 bases in the middle. The CDR3 DNA reads as TGTGCCAGCAGTTTATCAGCAGCTCTCTATGGCTACACCTTC. It is translated as CASSLSAALYGYTF.

The chain has TRBV29-1 and TRBJ2-5, with D possibly TRBD2 on 6 matching bases. Germline assignment: CDR1 SQVTM and CDR2 ANQGSEA. The V end lost 1 base, the J end lost 5 bases, and 11 bases lay between the germline ends. This CDR3 comprises 13 residues. Here the CDR3 DNA reads TGCAGCGTTGAAGGGGCAGGGAGGGAGACCCAGTACTTC. Its protein product is CSVEGAGRETQYF.

The sample holds one count of this clone. The same CDR3 can be traced to other DNA sequences in this sample. This chain connects TRBV29-1 to TRBJ1-1; 8 positions match TRBD1. The CDR3 is 15 residues long. The germline V gene has CDR1 SQVTM and CDR2 ANQGSEA. V was clipped by 5 bases and J by 1 base; unmatched bases: 9. CDR3 sequence: CSVRFRGQGNTEAFF. CDR3 coding DNA: TGCAGCGTTCGTTTTCGCGGACAGGGGAACACTGAAGCTTTCTTT.

The chain links TRBV28 to TRBJ2-5; D may be TRBD2 (6 bases). Germline V gene lookup returns CDR1 MDHEN and CDR2 SYDVKM. The CDR3 runs to 11 residues. V gave up 3 bases and J gave up 7 bases, with 6 bases separating them. The CDR3 nucleotides read TGTGCCAGCAGTTTGGGGGGGACCCAGTACTTC. The encoded protein is CASSLGGTQYF.